Below, 30 T cell receptor beta chains from the same sample are listed, as sequenced in a study of blood T cell repertoires in COVID-19. Produced via immunoSEQ multiplex PCR; TCRdb's table is partial and in-frame only. This table has tens of thousands of clones, 65% to 85% appearing once. Sequenced sample: peripheral blood. These receptors originate from a man aged 35-49 years with acute or convalescent COVID-19.

This clone turned up a few times. CDR3 loop: CASSWGGGDQPQHF. In DNA form, the CDR3 reads TGTGCCAGCAGCTGGGGGGGAGGGGATCAGCCCCAGCATTTT. The genes are TRBV7-9 and TRBJ1-5; TRBD1 is a possible D gene (5 bases). Trimming cost V 4 bases and J 5 bases, with 12 bases left between them. CDR1 SEHNR and CDR2 FQNEAQ come from the germline V gene (reference sequence). This CDR3 has 14 amino acids.

This chain links TRBV12-3 or TRBV12-4 with TRBJ1-1; D not resolved. The CDR3 length is 13 residues. Trimming removed 6 bases at V and 3 bases at J, with 11 bases between. The CDR3 region has the DNA TGTGCCAGCAGGAAGGGCGGGGACACTGAAGCTTTCTTT. Amino acid sequence: CASRKGGDTEAFF.

V is TRBV12-2 and J is TRBJ2-5; the DNA was not used to check the table's D call, TRBD1. TRBV12-2 is designated a pseudogene. This CDR3 spans 17 amino acids. CDR3 protein: CASRLALRDNFQETQYF. CDR3 DNA: TGTGCAAGTCGCTTAGCCCTCCGGGACAACTTCCAAGAGACCCAGTACTTC.

The chain has TRBV12-5 and TRBJ2-3; 7 bases are a match to TRBD2. Germline values: CDR1 LGHNT, CDR2 FRNRAP. The CDR3 has 16 amino acids. V shed 5 bases and J 2 bases; nucleotides not matched to a gene: 10. CDR3 in DNA: TGTGCTAGTGGTGGAACGGGCGGGAGCGTCACAGATACGCAGTATTTT. Protein sequence: CASGGTGGSVTDTQYF.

J is TRBJ1-6 and V is TRBV5-5; 9 positions match TRBD1. The CDR3 is 15 amino acids. Germline CDR1 reads SGHKS; CDR2 reads YYEKEE (reference sequence). After removal of 0 bases from V and 9 bases from J, the junction contained 4 bases not matched to a gene. CDR3 sequence: CASSLAGTGSSPLHF. The CDR3, as DNA: TGTGCCAGCAGCTTGGCGGGGACAGGGTCTTCACCCCTCCACTTT.

This clone has a single count. The V call is TRBV5-5, the J call TRBJ2-7; possible D gene TRBD1, 6 bases. Germline CDR1 SGHKS, CDR2 YYEKEE (reference sequence). Trimming pared 2 bases from V and 1 base from J, leaving 7 bases between. This CDR3 contains 13 residues. CDR3 residues: CASSFGQSYEQYF. CDR3 nucleotides: TGTGCCAGCAGCTTCGGACAGTCCTACGAGCAGTACTTC.

V and J are TRBV18 and TRBJ1-1; the D is unclear. Looked up from germline, CDR1 is KGHSH and CDR2 is LQKENI. The CDR3 spans 14 residues. Trimming took off 3 bases at V and 11 bases at J, with 19 bases between the two ends. DNA of the CDR3: TGTGCCAGCTCACCGGGCATTGACGGGGTATCGGCTTTCTTT. Residues: CASSPGIDGVSAFF.

The chain combines TRBV11-3 with TRBJ2-2, with 9 bases fitting TRBD1. There are 15 residues in the CDR3. CDR1 and CDR2 from the germline V gene are SGHNT and YENEEA. Germline trimming cut 1 base from V and 5 bases from J; bases unmatched to any gene: 2. Here the CDR3 reads CASSLGGQGTGELFF. The CDR3 nucleotides read TGTGCCAGCAGCTTAGGCGGACAGGGGACCGGGGAGCTGTTTTTT.

V usage is TRBV6-1 and J usage is TRBJ1-2, with 8 positions matching TRBD1. This CDR3 region has 14 residues. Germline V gene lookup returns CDR1 MNHNS and CDR2 SASEGT. The trim removed 3 bases at V and 3 bases at J, leaving 3 bases unmatched. CDR3 coding DNA: TGTGCCAGCAGTGACAGGGGGCGCGACTATGGCTACACCTTC. Translating gives CASSDRGRDYGYTF.

This clone was found a few times. The rearrangement uses TRBV4-1 and TRBJ2-5; 10 bases match TRBD2. Trimming removed 1 base from V and 4 bases from J; junction bases left unmatched: 12. The CDR3 is 18 amino acids. The V gene's germline CDR1 is MGHRA and CDR2 YSYEKL. CDR3 sequence: CASSQAGSSGSPLETQYF. CDR3 nucleotides: TGCGCCAGCAGCCAAGCGGGATCTAGCGGGAGCCCTTTAGAGACCCAGTACTTC.

The CDR3 is CATSRERAGQSNQPQHF. The CDR3 DNA reads TGTGCCACCAGCAGAGAAAGGGCAGGGCAAAGCAATCAGCCCCAGCATTTT. The chain has TRBV15 and TRBJ1-5, with D tentatively TRBD1 (5 bases). Germline V lookup: CDR1 LNHNV, CDR2 YYDKDF (reference sequence). Trimming removed 0 bases from V and 1 base from J, with 13 bases in between. CDR3 size: 17 residues.

The count of this clone is one. The chain links TRBV7-2 to TRBJ2-7; D not certain. CDR3 length: 14 residues. Germline assignment: CDR1 SGHTA and CDR2 FQGNSA. V shed 2 bases and J shed 2 bases, with 10 bases lying between them. The CDR3 bases are TGTGCCAGCAGCTTAACCCATAGTACCTACGAGCAGTACGTC. It specifies CASSLTHSTYEQYV.

The gene calls are TRBV4-1 and TRBJ2-1; D is possibly TRBD1 (6 bases). In germline, CDR1 is MGHRA, CDR2 YSYEKL. The CDR3 covers 15 residues. V was trimmed by 5 bases and J by 4 bases, leaving 15 bases between them. DNA of the CDR3: TGCGCCAGCAGCACACAGGGAAGGGGTTACAATGAGCAGTTCTTC. Residues: CASSTQGRGYNEQFF.

The rearrangement links TRBV7-9 to TRBJ1-1, with D hard to call. The V end was cut by 5 bases, the J end by 4 bases, with 17 bases between. The V gene's germline CDR1 is SEHNR and CDR2 FQNEAQ (reference sequence). The CDR3 covers 15 residues. The CDR3 bases are TGTGCCAGCAGCCCGTCGGAGGGCGCGGGCACTGAAGCTTTCTTT. This sequence encodes CASSPSEGAGTEAFF. The full variable domain, rest sourced from reference TRBV7-9 and TRBJ1-1, is DTGVSQNPRHKITKRGQNVTFRCDPISEHNRLYWYRQTLGQGPEFLTYFQNEAQLEKSRLLSDRFSAERPKGSFSTLEIQRTEQGDSAMYLCASSPSEGAGTEAFFGQGTRLTVV.

The chain uses TRBV12-5 and TRBJ2-2, with TRBD2 matching over 14 bases. CDR1 and CDR2 from the germline V gene are LGHNT and FRNRAP. CDR3 length: 17 residues. Losses at the gene ends were 1 base for V and 3 bases for J; bases not matched to a gene: 1. For the CDR3, the DNA is TGTGCTAGTGGTTTGGGGGGACTAGCGGGAGACACCGGGGAGCTGTTTTTT. Residues: CASGLGGLAGDTGELFF.

The chain couples TRBV30 to TRBJ1-1; the D gene is possibly TRBD1 (6 bases). V was clipped by 0 bases and J by 3 bases, with 14 bases between them. The CDR3 is 15 amino acids. Per the germline V gene, CDR1 is GTSNPN and CDR2 is SVGIG (reference sequence). CDR3 DNA sequence: TGTGCCTGGAGTGTAGACAGGTCCCGTCACACTGAAGCTTTCTTT. Translating gives CAWSVDRSRHTEAFF.

This clone has a handful of counts. The chain is built from TRBV7-8 and TRBJ1-1; 9 bases match TRBD1. The CDR3 covers 16 residues. CDR1 is SGHVS, CDR2 FQNEAQ, per germline. The trim removed 0 bases at V and 8 bases at J, leaving 10 bases unmatched. CDR3 in amino acids: CASSLAQGQGLREAFF. The CDR3 DNA reads as TGTGCCAGCAGCTTAGCGCAGGGACAGGGTTTACGAGAAGCTTTCTTT.

The genes are TRBV7-2 and TRBJ2-4; D may be TRBD2 (6 bases). This CDR3 contains 16 residues. CDR1 and CDR2 from the germline V gene are SGHTA and FQGNSA. Trimming pared 7 bases from V and 0 bases from J, leaving 16 bases between. The CDR3 reads CASKESEGLAKNIQYF. DNA for the CDR3: TGTGCCAGCAAAGAGTCGGAGGGGCTAGCCAAAAACATTCAGTACTTC.

As DNA, the CDR3 is TGTGCCAGCTCACCTCAGGGAGGGGGTGAAAAACTGTTTTTT. It is translated as CASSPQGGGEKLFF. V gene TRBV18 combines with J gene TRBJ1-4; D is perhaps TRBD1 (6 bases). Germline CDR1 reads KGHSH; CDR2 reads LQKENI. The CDR3 sequence is 14 residues long. Trimming cost V 3 bases and J 7 bases, with 12 bases left between them.

The gene calls are TRBV6-1 and TRBJ2-1; 9 bases are shared with TRBD2. Germline values: CDR1 MNHNS, CDR2 SASEGT. This CDR3 is 18 amino acids long. Trimming took 1 base from V and 0 from J; bases not matched to a gene: 7. CDR3 region: CASSEGRTSVYSYNEQFF. Written as DNA, the CDR3 is TGTGCCAGCAGTGAAGGGCGGACTAGCGTCTACTCCTACAATGAGCAGTTCTTC.

The chain joins TRBV27 to TRBJ1-6, with unresolved D. Trimming left V 5 bases short and J 10 bases short, with 9 bases between. The CDR3 sequence is 12 residues long. Germline CDR1 is MNHEY and CDR2 is SMNVEV (reference sequence). CDR3 in amino acids: CASSGRGSPLHF. In nucleotides, the CDR3 is TGTGCCAGCAGTGGCCGCGGATCACCCCTCCACTTT.

The J gene is TRBJ2-4, the V gene TRBV3-1 (or the pseudogene TRBV3-2), with 10 bases matching TRBD2. This CDR3 comprises 17 residues. CDR1 is LGHDT, CDR2 YNNKEL, per germline (reference sequence). V trimming: 4 bases; J trimming: 6 bases; junction bases outside the gene matches: 12. This CDR3 reads CASSRSFSGRGRNIQYF. The CDR3 DNA reads as TGTGCCAGCAGCCGATCCTTCAGCGGGAGGGGGAGAAACATTCAGTACTTC.

The chain combines TRBV7-9 with TRBJ1-4; weak D call: TRBD1 (5 bases). Trimming removed 5 bases from V and 0 bases from J, with 7 bases in between. From germline, CDR1 is SEHNR and CDR2 FQNEAQ (reference sequence). This CDR3 is 14 amino acids long. CDR3 DNA sequence: TGTGCCAGCAGCCCGGGGGCAACTAATGAAAAACTGTTTTTT. It codes for CASSPGATNEKLFF.

The J gene is TRBJ2-5, the V gene TRBV7-8; a possible D gene is TRBD1 (6 bases). Trimming shortened V by 5 bases and J by 7 bases, and 17 bases separated the two germline ends. Germline V gene lookup returns CDR1 SGHVS and CDR2 FQNEAQ. The CDR3 sequence is 14 residues long. This chain's CDR3 is CASSGGHQIATQYF. Written as DNA, the CDR3 is TGTGCCAGCAGCGGGGGACACCAGATTGCGACCCAGTACTTC. Supplemented by reference TRBV7-8 and TRBJ2-5, the full variable domain reads GAGVSQSPRYKVAKRGQDVALRCDPISGHVSLFWYQQALGQGPEFLTYFQNEAQLDKSGLPSDRFFAERPEGSVSTLKIQRTQQEDSAVYLCASSGGHQIATQYFGPGTRLLVL.

V gene TRBV5-6 combines with J gene TRBJ2-1; 9 positions agree with TRBD2. The trim removed 1 base at V and 6 bases at J, leaving 8 bases unmatched. CDR1 is SGHDT, CDR2 YYEEEE, per germline. The CDR3 covers 16 residues. The CDR3 loop is CASSLFSGSISNEQFF. CDR3 DNA sequence: TGTGCCAGCAGCTTGTTTAGCGGGAGTATCAGCAATGAGCAGTTCTTC.

In this sample, this clone turned up once. The chain recombines TRBV10-2 with TRBJ2-1; 9 positions match TRBD2. The CDR3 has 16 residues. J gave up 5 bases and V 4 bases, and 9 bases lay outside the gene matches. The germline V gene encodes CDR1 WSHSY and CDR2 SAAADI. The CDR3 protein is CASSGWGTSRNNEQFF. Written as DNA, the CDR3 is TGCGCCAGCAGTGGGTGGGGGACTAGCAGGAACAATGAGCAGTTCTTC.

The rearrangement joins TRBV6-6 to TRBJ2-3, with 14 bases identical to TRBD2. Trimming cost V 5 bases and J 2 bases; bases outside gene matches: 6. This CDR3 region has 17 residues. Per germline, CDR1 MNHNY and CDR2 SVGAGI (reference sequence). The CDR3 reads CASSQGLAGAFTDTQYF. The CDR3 nucleotides read TGTGCCAGCAGTCAGGGACTAGCGGGGGCCTTCACAGATACGCAGTATTTT.

About this clone itself: The junction departs from germline at one end; a sequencing error may be responsible. This chain joins TRBV5-4 and TRBJ2-3, with 10 bases aligning to TRBD2. The CDR3 runs 13 residues. The germline CDR1 and CDR2 sequences are SGHNT and YYREEE (reference sequence). DNA of the CDR3: TGTGCCAGCAGCTTAGCGGGGGGGCTATTACACCTTTTT. Translated, it gives CASSLAGGLLHLF.

The chain carries TRBV4-1 and TRBJ2-1; 14 bases map to TRBD2. V shed 0 bases, J shed 6 bases, and the junction held 1 base outside the gene matches. The CDR3 runs to 16 residues. CDR1 and CDR2 (germline): MGHRA, YSYEKL. This chain's CDR3 is CASSQDGTSGGNEQFF. The CDR3 DNA reads as TGCGCCAGCAGCCAAGATGGGACTAGCGGGGGCAATGAGCAGTTCTTC.

The V call is TRBV5-1, the J call TRBJ2-2; TRBD1 matches at 7 bases. With 2 bases clipped from V and 2 bases from J, the junction kept 6 bases outside the gene matches. This CDR3 has 16 residues. Germline V gives CDR1 SGHRS, CDR2 YFSETQ. CDR3 protein: CASSFLTGPNTGELFF. CDR3 DNA sequence: TGCGCCAGCAGCTTTCTGACAGGGCCTAACACCGGGGAGCTGTTTTTT.